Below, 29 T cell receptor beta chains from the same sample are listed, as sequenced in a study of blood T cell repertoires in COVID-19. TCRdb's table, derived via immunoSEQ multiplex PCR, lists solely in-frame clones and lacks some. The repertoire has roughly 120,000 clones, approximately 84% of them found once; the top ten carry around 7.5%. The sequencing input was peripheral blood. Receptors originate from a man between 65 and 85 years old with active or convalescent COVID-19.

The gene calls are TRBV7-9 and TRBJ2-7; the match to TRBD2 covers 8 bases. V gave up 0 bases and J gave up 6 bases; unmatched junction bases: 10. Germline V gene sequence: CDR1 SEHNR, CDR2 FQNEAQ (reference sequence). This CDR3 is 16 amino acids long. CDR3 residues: CASSLALIAGLGEQYF. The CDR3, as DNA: TGTGCCAGCAGCTTAGCGCTGATAGCGGGATTGGGCGAGCAGTACTTC.

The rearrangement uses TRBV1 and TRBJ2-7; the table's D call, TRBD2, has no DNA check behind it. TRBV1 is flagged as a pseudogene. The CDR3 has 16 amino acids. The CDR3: CTSSQPRDGGSYEQYF. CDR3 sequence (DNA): TGCACCAGCAGCCAACCGCGGGACGGAGGTTCCTACGAGCAGTACTTC.

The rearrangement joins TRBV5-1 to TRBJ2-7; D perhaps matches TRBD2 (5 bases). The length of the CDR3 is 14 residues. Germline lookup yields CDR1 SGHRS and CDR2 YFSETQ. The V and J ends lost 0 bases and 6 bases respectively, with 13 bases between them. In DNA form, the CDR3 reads TGCGCCAGCAGCTTGGTGACGACTAAGGGCGAGCAGTACTTC. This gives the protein CASSLVTTKGEQYF.

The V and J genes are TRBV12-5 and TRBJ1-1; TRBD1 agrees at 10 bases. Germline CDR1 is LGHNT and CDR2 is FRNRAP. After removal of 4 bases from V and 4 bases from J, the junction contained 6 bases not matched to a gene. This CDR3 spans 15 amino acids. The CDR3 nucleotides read TGTGCTAGTGGTTCGCGACAGGGGGCCGGCACTGAAGCTTTCTTT. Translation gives CASGSRQGAGTEAFF. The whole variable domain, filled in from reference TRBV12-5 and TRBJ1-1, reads DARVTQTPRHKVTEMGQEVTMRCQPILGHNTVFWYRQTMMQGLELLAYFRNRAPLDDSGMPKDRFSAEMPDATLATLKIQPSEPRDSAVYFCASGSRQGAGTEAFFGQGTRLTVV.

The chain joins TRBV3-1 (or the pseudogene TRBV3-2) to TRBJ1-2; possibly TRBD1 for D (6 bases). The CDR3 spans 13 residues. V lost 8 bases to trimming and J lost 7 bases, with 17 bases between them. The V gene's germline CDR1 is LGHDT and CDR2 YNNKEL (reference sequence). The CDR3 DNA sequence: TGTGCCAGCCGGGCCGGGGGGACATCTGGCTACACCTTC. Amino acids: CASRAGGTSGYTF.

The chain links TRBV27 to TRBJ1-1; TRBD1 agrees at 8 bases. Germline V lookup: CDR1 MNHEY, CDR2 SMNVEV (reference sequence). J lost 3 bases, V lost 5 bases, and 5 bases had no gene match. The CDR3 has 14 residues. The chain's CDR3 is CASSLGTGHTEAFF. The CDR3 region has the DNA TGTGCCAGCAGTCTAGGGACAGGTCACACTGAAGCTTTCTTT.

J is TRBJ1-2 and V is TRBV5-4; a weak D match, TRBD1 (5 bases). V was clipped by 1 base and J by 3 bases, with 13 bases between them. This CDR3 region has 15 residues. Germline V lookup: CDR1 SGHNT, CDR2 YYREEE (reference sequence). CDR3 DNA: TGTGCCAGCAGCTTGAGACAGAACCCGGACTATGGCTACACCTTC. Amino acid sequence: CASSLRQNPDYGYTF.

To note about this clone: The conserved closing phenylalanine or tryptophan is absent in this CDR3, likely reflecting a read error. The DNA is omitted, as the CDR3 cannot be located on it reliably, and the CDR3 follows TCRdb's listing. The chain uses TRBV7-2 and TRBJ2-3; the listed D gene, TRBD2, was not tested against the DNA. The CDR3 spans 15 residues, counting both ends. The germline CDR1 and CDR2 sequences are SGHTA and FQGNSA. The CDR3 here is CASSLQSGGGAVVFA.

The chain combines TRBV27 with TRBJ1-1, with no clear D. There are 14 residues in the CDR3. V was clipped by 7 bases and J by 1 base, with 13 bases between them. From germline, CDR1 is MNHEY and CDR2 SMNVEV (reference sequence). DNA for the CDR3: TGTGCCAGCACGACGATAGCCGGGAACACTGAAGCTTTCTTT. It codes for CASTTIAGNTEAFF.

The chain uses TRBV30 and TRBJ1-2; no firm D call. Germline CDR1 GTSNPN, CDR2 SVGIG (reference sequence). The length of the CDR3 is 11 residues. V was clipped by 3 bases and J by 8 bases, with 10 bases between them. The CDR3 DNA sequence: TGTGCCTGGAGCCGGTCGGGAGGCTACACCTTC. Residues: CAWSRSGGYTF.

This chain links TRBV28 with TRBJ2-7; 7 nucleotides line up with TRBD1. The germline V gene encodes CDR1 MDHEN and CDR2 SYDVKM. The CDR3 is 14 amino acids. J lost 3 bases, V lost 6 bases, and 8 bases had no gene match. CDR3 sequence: CASRVGTAVYEQYF. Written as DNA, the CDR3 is TGTGCCAGCAGGGTGGGGACAGCCGTCTACGAGCAGTACTTC.

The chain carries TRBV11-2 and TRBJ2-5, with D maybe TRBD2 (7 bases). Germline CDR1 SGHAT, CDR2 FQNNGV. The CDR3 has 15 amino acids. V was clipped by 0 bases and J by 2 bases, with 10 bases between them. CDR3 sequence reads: CASSLDGGPQETQYF. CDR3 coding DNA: TGTGCCAGCAGCTTAGACGGGGGGCCACAAGAGACCCAGTACTTC.

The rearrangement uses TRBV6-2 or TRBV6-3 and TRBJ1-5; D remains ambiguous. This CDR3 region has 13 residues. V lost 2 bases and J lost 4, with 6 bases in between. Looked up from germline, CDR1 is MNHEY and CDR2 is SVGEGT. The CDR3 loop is CASSYQRNQPQHF. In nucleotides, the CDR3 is TGTGCCAGCAGTTACCAGAGGAATCAGCCCCAGCATTTT.

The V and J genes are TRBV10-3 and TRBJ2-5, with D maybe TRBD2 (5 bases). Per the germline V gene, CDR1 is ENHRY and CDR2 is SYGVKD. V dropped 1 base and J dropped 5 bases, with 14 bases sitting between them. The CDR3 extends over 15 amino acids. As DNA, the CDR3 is TGTGCCATCAGTGAGTTTCCCCGTCGAGGGGAGACCCAGTACTTC. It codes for CAISEFPRRGETQYF.

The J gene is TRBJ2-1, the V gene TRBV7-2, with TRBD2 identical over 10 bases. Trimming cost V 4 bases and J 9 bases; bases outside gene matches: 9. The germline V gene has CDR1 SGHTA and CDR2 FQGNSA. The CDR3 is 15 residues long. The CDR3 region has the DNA TGTGCCAGCAGCTCGTCTAGCGGGAGATCGGGTGAGCAGTTCTTC. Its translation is CASSSSSGRSGEQFF.

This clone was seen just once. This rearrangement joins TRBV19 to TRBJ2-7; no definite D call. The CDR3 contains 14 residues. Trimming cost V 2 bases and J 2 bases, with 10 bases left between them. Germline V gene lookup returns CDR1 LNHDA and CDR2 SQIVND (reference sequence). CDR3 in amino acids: CASSIKSTTYEQYF. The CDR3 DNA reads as TGTGCCAGTAGTATAAAGAGTACCACCTACGAGCAGTACTTC.

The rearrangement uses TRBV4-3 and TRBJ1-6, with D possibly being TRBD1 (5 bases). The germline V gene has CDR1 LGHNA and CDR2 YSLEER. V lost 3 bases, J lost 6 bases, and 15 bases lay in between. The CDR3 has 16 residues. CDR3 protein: CASSHELGQGNSPLHF. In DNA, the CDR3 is TGCGCCAGCAGCCATGAGCTGGGGCAAGGTAATTCACCCCTCCACTTT.

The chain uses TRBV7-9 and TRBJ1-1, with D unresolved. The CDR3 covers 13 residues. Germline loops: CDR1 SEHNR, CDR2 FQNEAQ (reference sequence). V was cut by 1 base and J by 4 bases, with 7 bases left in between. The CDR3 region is CASSLDAGTEAFF. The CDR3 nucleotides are TGTGCCAGCAGCTTAGATGCGGGCACTGAAGCTTTCTTT.

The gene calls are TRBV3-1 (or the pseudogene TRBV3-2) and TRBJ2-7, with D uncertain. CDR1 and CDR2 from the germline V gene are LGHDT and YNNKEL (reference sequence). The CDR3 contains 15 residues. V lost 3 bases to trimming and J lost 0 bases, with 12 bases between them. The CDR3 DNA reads TGTGCCAGCAGCCACTCCGGGTCCAGCTCCTACGAGCAGTACTTC. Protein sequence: CASSHSGSSSYEQYF.

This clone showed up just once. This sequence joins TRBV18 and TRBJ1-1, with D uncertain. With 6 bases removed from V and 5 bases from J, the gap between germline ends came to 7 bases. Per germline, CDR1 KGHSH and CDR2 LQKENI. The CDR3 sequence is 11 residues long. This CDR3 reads CASSPGTEAFF. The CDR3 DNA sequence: TGTGCCAGCTCCCCGGGAACTGAAGCTTTCTTT.

Here the CDR3 DNA reads TGTGCCAGCAGCTTACGGGACAGGAACACCGGGGAGCTGTTTTTT. Translated, it gives CASSLRDRNTGELFF. This chain connects TRBV7-2 to TRBJ2-2; 7 positions match TRBD1. CDR1 and CDR2 from the germline V gene are SGHTA and FQGNSA. The CDR3 is 15 residues long. The V gene end was trimmed by 2 bases and the J gene end by 1 base; junction bases not matched to a gene: 1. The whole variable domain, remainder taken from reference TRBV7-2 and TRBJ2-2, is GAGVSQSPSNKVTEKGKDVELRCDPISGHTALYWYRQSLGQGLEFLIYFQGNSAPDKSGLPSDRFSAERTGGSVSTLTIQRTQQEDSAVYLCASSLRDRNTGELFFGEGSRLTVL.

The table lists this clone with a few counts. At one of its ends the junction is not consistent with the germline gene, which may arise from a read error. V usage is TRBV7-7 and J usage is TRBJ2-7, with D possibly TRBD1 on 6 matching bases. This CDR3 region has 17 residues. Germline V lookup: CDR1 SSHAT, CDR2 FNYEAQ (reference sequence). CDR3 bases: TGTGCTAGCAGCCCCATCTCCCCCCGGGACACGGACCGCACGCAGTACTTC. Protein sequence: CASSPISPRDTDRTQYF.

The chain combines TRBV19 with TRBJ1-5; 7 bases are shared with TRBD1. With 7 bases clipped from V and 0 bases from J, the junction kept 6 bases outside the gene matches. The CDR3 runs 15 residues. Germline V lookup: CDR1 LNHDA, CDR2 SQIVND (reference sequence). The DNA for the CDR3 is TGTGCCAGTACCTCGGGACAGTATAGCAATCAGCCCCAGCATTTT. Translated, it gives CASTSGQYSNQPQHF.

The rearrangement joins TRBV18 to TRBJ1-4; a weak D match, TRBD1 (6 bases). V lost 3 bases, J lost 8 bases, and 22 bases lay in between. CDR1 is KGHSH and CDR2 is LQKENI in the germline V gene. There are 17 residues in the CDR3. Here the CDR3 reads CASSPPRTEPGSEKLFF. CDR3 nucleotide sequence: TGTGCCAGCTCACCGCCCAGGACAGAGCCTGGGTCAGAAAAACTGTTTTTT.

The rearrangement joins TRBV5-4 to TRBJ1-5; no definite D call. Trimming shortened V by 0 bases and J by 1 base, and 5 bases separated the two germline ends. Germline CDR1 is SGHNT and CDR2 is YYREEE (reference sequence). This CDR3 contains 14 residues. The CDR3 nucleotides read TGTGCCAGCAGCTTGGACAGAAGCAATCAGCCCCAGCATTTT. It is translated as CASSLDRSNQPQHF.

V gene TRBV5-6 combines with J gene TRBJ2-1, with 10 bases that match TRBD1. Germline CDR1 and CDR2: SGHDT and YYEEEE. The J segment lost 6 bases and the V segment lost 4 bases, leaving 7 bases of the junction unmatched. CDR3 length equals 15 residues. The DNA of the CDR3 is TGTGCCAGCAGCCACGGGACAGGGGCATTCAATGAGCAGTTCTTC. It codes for CASSHGTGAFNEQFF.

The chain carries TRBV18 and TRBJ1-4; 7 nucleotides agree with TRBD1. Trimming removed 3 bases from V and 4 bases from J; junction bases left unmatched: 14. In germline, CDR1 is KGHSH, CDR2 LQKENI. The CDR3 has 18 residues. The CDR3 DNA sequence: TGTGCCAGCTCACCGCCTTATGGGAACCGGGACAGTAATGAAAAACTGTTTTTT. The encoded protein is CASSPPYGNRDSNEKLFF.

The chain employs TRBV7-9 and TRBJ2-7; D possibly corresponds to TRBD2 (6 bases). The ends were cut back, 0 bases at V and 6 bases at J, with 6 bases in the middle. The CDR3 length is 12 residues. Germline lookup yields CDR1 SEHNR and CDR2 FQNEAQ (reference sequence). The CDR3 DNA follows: TGTGCCAGCAGCTTAGCCGGGGGCGAGCAGTACTTC. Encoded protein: CASSLAGGEQYF.

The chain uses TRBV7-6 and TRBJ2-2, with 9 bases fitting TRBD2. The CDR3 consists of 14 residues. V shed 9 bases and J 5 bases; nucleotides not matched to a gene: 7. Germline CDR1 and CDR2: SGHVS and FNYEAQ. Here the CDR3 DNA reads TGTGCCAGTCGAGCGGGAGGAGATACCGGGGAGCTGTTTTTT. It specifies CASRAGGDTGELFF.